The subject of this entry is one T cell receptor (beta chain). The antigen is unknown. This sample stems from a study of post-analysis software for immune sequencing data. Overall study findings and caveats: Comparison of patients with controls showed 4 to 6 TRBV segments more frequent in patients, TRBV5-6, TRBV5-1 and TRBV20-1 among them.

Germline CDR1 SQVTM, CDR2 ANQGSEA. The CDR3 has 13 residues. V lost 3 bases and J 0 bases, leaving 9 bases between the germline ends. Built from TCR beta cDNA, the libraries had unique molecular identifiers in them. TCRdb processed the PCR reads anew with MiXCR; each CDR3 protein has one entry. The sample yields roughly 870,000 distinct CDR3 sequences, approximately 53% seen once. The chain recombines TRBV29-1 with TRBJ2-7; D uncertain. What was sequenced was blood. The sequence was obtained from a girl aged 10 to 17 with multiple sclerosis. The CDR3 coding sequence is TGCAGCGTTGATGGGGTCAACTCCTACGAGCAGTACTTC. The encoded protein is CSVDGVNSYEQYF.